This passage covers 2 T cell receptor beta chains from one sample sequenced in a study of blood T cell repertoires in COVID-19. Profiled with immunoSEQ multiplex PCR; TCRdb holds only in-frame clones, not every one. In the table there are some 200,000 clones, roughly 80% of which are singletons. Sequenced: PBMCs or T cells enriched from blood (not recorded which). These receptors originate from a woman aged 60 to 75 with acute COVID-19.

This clone was observed a single time. The chain joins TRBV11-2 to TRBJ2-5, with D maybe TRBD1 (6 bases). The CDR3 covers 15 residues. Trimming took off 5 bases at V and 5 bases at J, with 18 bases between the two ends. CDR1 and CDR2 from the germline V gene are SGHAT and FQNNGV. The DNA for the CDR3 is TGTGCCAGCAGCCCCCACAGGGCAGGGACCGAGACCCAGTACTTC. The encoded protein is CASSPHRAGTETQYF.

The chain employs TRBV10-3 and TRBJ2-5, with TRBD2 identical over 8 bases. V shed 2 bases and J 3 bases; nucleotides not matched to a gene: 5. Germline V gives CDR1 ENHRY, CDR2 SYGVKD. The CDR3 contains 15 residues. The CDR3 sequence is CAISERSAGEETQYF. DNA for the CDR3: TGTGCCATCAGTGAGAGGTCAGCGGGAGAAGAGACCCAGTACTTC.